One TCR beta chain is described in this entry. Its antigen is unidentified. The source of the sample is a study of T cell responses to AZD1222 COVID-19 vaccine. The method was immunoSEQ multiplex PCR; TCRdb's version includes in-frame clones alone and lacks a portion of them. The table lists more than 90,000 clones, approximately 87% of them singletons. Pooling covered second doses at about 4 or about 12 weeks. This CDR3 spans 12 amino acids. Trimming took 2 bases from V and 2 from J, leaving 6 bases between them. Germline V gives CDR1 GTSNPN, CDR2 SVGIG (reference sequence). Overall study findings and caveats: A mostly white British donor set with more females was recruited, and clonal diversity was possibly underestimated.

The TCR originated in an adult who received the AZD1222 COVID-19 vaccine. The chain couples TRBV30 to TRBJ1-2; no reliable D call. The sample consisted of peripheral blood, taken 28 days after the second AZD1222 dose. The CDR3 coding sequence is TGTGCCTGGAGTTATGGAAACTATGGCTACACCTTC. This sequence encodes CAWSYGNYGYTF. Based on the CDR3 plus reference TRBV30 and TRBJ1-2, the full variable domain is SQTIHQWPATLVQPVGSPLSLECTVEGTSNPNLYWYRQAAGRGLQLLFYSVGIGQISSEVPQNLSASRPQDRQFILSSKKLLLSDSGFYLCAWSYGNYGYTFGSGTRLTVV.